These 30 T cell receptor beta chains came from one sample sequenced in a study of T cells in women clearing cervical HPV infection. Clones were read by immunoSEQ multiplex PCR, and TCRdb kept only the in-frame ones, dropping some. The sample has 36,000 or so clones. The material sequenced was blood buffy coat. The receptor source for this set is a woman aged 18 to 75 with a cervical HPV16 infection that either progressed to CIN3+ or cleared (not recorded which).

Remarks on this clone: From the germline J gene comes the end of the CDR3, since the read stops 3 residues before it. The gene calls are TRBV19 and TRBJ1-6, with 7 nucleotides matching TRBD1. The germline CDR1 and CDR2 sequences are LNHDA and SQIVND (reference sequence). This CDR3 is built from 14 residues. CDR3 bases read: TGTGCCAGTAGTATTTCCGGGACAGTCGGAGCC. Translation: CASSISGTVGA. The whole CDR3 is CASSISGTVGALHF.

Details on this clone: The CDR3 end lies 3 residues beyond the end of the read and is filled in from the germline J gene. The genes are TRBV7-9 and TRBJ2-7; 11 bases are shared with TRBD1. This CDR3 region has 15 residues. The V segment lost 6 bases and the J segment 5 bases; nucleotides outside the gene matches: 9. Germline CDR1 and CDR2: SEHNR and FQNEAQ (reference sequence). The sequenced part of the CDR3 DNA is TGTGCCAGCAGTAACCGGGACAGGGGGGTCCACGAG. Translation gives CASSNRDRGVHE. The full CDR3 protein reads CASSNRDRGVHEQYF.

For this clone: The read ends 3 residues early relative to the CDR3; the germline J gene fills the gap. The gene calls are TRBV7-6 and TRBJ2-2; weak D call: TRBD1 (5 bases). Germline loops: CDR1 SGHVS, CDR2 FNYEAQ. This CDR3 has 15 amino acids. Incomplete CDR3 DNA: TGTGCCAGCAGCTTACAGGGCCCTGGGGCCAACGTG. Translation: CASSLQGPGANV. The CDR3 in its entirety is CASSLQGPGANVLFF.

As concerns this clone: Read sequence stops 3 residues before the CDR3 end, and the germline J gene provides the missing end. This chain joins TRBV19 and TRBJ1-1; the match to TRBD1 covers 8 bases. Germline CDR1 LNHDA, CDR2 SQIVND (reference sequence). The CDR3 length is 15 residues. Trimming removed 0 bases from V and 4 bases from J; junction bases left unmatched: 4. The CDR3 bases that were read are TGTGCCAGTAGTATAGACAGGACAGGGCGCACTGAA. This gives the protein CASSIDRTGRTE. The full CDR3 sequence reads CASSIDRTGRTEAFF. The full variable domain, in which reference TRBV19 and TRBJ1-1 provide the parts outside the CDR3, is DGGITQSPKYLFRKEGQNVTLSCEQNLNHDAMYWYRQDPGQGLRLIYYSQIVNDFQKGDIAEGYSVSREKKESFPLTVTSAQKNPTAFYLCASSIDRTGRTEAFFGQGTRLTVV.

To note about this clone: The read ends 3 residues early relative to the CDR3; the germline J gene fills the gap. This chain links TRBV18 with TRBJ1-6, with D perhaps TRBD1 (5 bases). Germline V gene lookup returns CDR1 KGHSH and CDR2 LQKENI. The CDR3 has 15 residues. CDR3 DNA, as far as it was read: TGTGCCAGTAGCCAACCGGGACTAAACCTTGCATCC. Translated, it gives CASSQPGLNLAS. The CDR3 as a whole reads CASSQPGLNLASLHF.

Points on this clone: Sequencing ends 3 residues short of the CDR3 end; the germline J gene provides the rest. The rearrangement links TRBV5-1 to TRBJ1-4, with 7 bases matching TRBD1. CDR1 and CDR2 (germline): SGHRS, YFSETQ. The CDR3 extends over 15 amino acids. V trimming: 0 bases; J trimming: 8 bases; junction bases outside the gene matches: 7. CDR3 region: CASSLAQGRREKLFF. The CDR3 bases that were read are TGCGCCAGCAGCTTGGCACAGGGGAGGCGCGAAAAA. Together with reference TRBV5-1 and TRBJ1-4, the CDR3 gives the full variable domain: KAGVTQTPRYLIKTRGQQVTLSCSPISGHRSVSWYQQTPGQGLQFLFEYFSETQRNKGNFPGRFSGRQFSNSRSEMNVSTLELGDSALYLCASSLAQGRREKLFFGSGTQLSVL.

As concerns this clone: The read gets to within 3 residues of the CDR3 end, and the germline J gene fills in the rest. V gene TRBV7-6 combines with J gene TRBJ1-1; 8 bases are shared with TRBD1. Germline values: CDR1 SGHVS, CDR2 FNYEAQ. V dropped 8 bases and J dropped 1; count of bases not matched to a gene: 12. This CDR3 is 16 amino acids long. The CDR3 bases that were read are TGTGCCAGCGCCCCCGGGCCCGGACAGGGGAACACTGAA. It yields the protein CASAPGPGQGNTE. From start to end, the CDR3 is CASAPGPGQGNTEAFF.

Concerning this clone: One junction end disagrees with the germline gene, perhaps due to a read error. The read halts 3 residues ahead of the CDR3 end, with the missing end drawn from the germline J gene. The rearrangement links TRBV11-2 to TRBJ1-4, with D possibly TRBD1 on 5 matching bases. The length of the CDR3 is 13 residues. Germline loops: CDR1 SGHAT, CDR2 FQNNGV. CDR3 DNA, as far as it was read: TGTGCCAGCAGCCTAGACAGACTAGGAAAA. Translated, it gives CASSLDRLGK. The whole CDR3 sequence reads CASSLDRLGKLFF.

On this clone itself: The read ends 3 residues before the CDR3 terminus; that terminus is restored from the germline J gene. The chain uses TRBV7-2 and TRBJ1-1; TRBD1 agrees at 7 bases. Germline V lookup: CDR1 SGHTA, CDR2 FQGNSA. With V trimmed by 1 base and J by 5 bases, 4 bases remained unmatched. This CDR3 is 14 amino acids long. The sequenced CDR3 bases are TGTGCCAGCAGCTTAGGGGGACAGTCAACTGAA. It specifies CASSLGGQSTE. The whole CDR3 protein reads CASSLGGQSTEAFF.

With regard to this clone: From the germline J gene comes the end of the CDR3, since the read stops 3 residues before it. The J gene is TRBJ2-5, the V gene TRBV6-1; D possibly corresponds to TRBD1 (6 bases). CDR1 and CDR2 from the germline V gene are MNHNS and SASEGT. V was shortened by 4 bases and J by 5 bases, with 17 bases between the two germline ends. The length of the CDR3 is 15 residues. CDR3: CASSVTGIPGETQYF. The sequenced part of the CDR3 DNA is TGTGCCAGCAGTGTAACAGGGATTCCGGGGGAGACC.

Concerning this clone: With the read ending 3 residues before the CDR3 end, the germline J gene is used to fill in that end. V usage is TRBV12-3 or TRBV12-4 and J usage is TRBJ2-7, with TRBD1 as a possible D gene (6 bases). V was shortened by 5 bases and J by 2 bases, with 16 bases between the two germline ends. The CDR3 loop spans 15 amino acids. The CDR3 reads CASSPGHQYPYEQYF. CDR3 DNA (partial): TGTGCCAGCAGTCCGGGACACCAGTATCCCTACGAG.

Note on this clone: The read finishes 3 residues shy of the CDR3 end, and the germline J gene is used to complete it. This chain joins TRBV2 and TRBJ2-1; weak D call: TRBD2 (6 bases). The germline CDR1 and CDR2 sequences are SNHLY and FYNNEI. The CDR3 spans 17 residues. Trimming took off 2 bases at V and 0 bases at J, with 14 bases between the two ends. The part of the CDR3 DNA that was read is TGTGCCAGCAGTGAACGGAGATTAGCGGACTCCTACAATGAG. Translating gives CASSERRLADSYNE. The whole CDR3 sequence is CASSERRLADSYNEQFF.

A remark on this clone: From the germline J gene comes the end of the CDR3, since the read stops 3 residues before it. The chain joins TRBV20-1 to TRBJ2-1, with no clear D. Looked up from germline, CDR1 is DFQATT and CDR2 is SNEGSKA (reference sequence). The CDR3 is made up of 12 amino acids. Trimming left V 2 bases short and J 8 bases short, with 10 bases between. This CDR3 is CSARRRLDEQFF. Incomplete CDR3 DNA: TGCAGTGCTAGAAGAAGGCTAGATGAG.

Worth noting for this clone: Sequencing ends 3 residues short of the CDR3 end; the germline J gene provides the rest. J is TRBJ2-5 and V is TRBV20-1; 9 bases align to TRBD2. After removal of 5 bases from V and 0 bases from J, the junction contained 10 bases not matched to a gene. Per germline, CDR1 DFQATT and CDR2 SNEGSKA (reference sequence). The CDR3 has 16 amino acids. Partial CDR3 DNA: TGCAGTGCTTCCGCGGGGGCGGGGGGGTACCAAGAGACC. Translated, it gives CSASAGAGGYQET. The whole CDR3 sequence reads CSASAGAGGYQETQYF.

Concerning this clone itself: The DNA ends 3 residues before the CDR3 does, and the rest of the CDR3 is filled in from the germline J gene. The rearrangement uses TRBV30 and TRBJ2-7; perhaps TRBD1 as D (7 bases). The germline V gene has CDR1 GTSNPN and CDR2 SVGIG (reference sequence). The V end was cut by 4 bases, the J end by 4 bases, with 8 bases between. This CDR3 has 11 amino acids. The CDR3 bases that were read are TGTGCCTGGACAGGGGGGTACGAG. Translating it yields CAWTGGYE. The entire CDR3 protein is CAWTGGYEQYF.

Details on this clone: Sequencing ends 3 residues short of the CDR3 end; the germline J gene provides the rest. The gene calls are TRBV5-1 and TRBJ2-3, with TRBD1 matching 7 bases. The length of the CDR3 is 14 residues. Germline CDR1 SGHRS, CDR2 YFSETQ. The CDR3: CASSLIGQVRSQYF. Partial CDR3 DNA: TGCGCCAGCAGCTTAATAGGACAGGTTCGGTCG.

For this clone: The read falls 3 residues short of the CDR3 end, and the missing part is taken from the germline J gene. The J gene is TRBJ1-4, the V gene TRBV20-1, with 7 nucleotides matching TRBD1. Germline V gene lookup returns CDR1 DFQATT and CDR2 SNEGSKA (reference sequence). Trimming took 0 bases from V and 5 from J; bases not matched to a gene: 6. There are 15 residues in the CDR3. The CDR3 sequence: CSARDPTGTNEKLFF. CDR3 DNA, as far as it was read: TGCAGTGCTAGAGATCCGACAGGGACGAATGAAAAA.

Remarks on this clone: The CDR3 goes on 3 residues after the read ends, and that part is filled in from the germline J gene. This chain links TRBV2 with TRBJ1-1; 11 nucleotides match TRBD1. V lost 10 bases to trimming and J lost 4 bases; unmatched junction nucleotides: 8. Per germline, CDR1 SNHLY and CDR2 FYNNEI. This CDR3 spans 14 amino acids. The CDR3 here is CATQSGTGGTEAFF. The covered CDR3 bases are TGTGCCACCCAGTCTGGGACAGGGGGCACTGAA.

Notes on this clone: Coverage ceases 3 residues before the CDR3 finishes, and the germline J gene fills in the end. V and J are TRBV12-5 and TRBJ2-6, with D possibly matching TRBD2 (6 bases). From germline, CDR1 is LGHNT and CDR2 FRNRAP. Trimming took off 5 bases at V and 1 base at J, with 9 bases between the two ends. The CDR3 covers 15 residues. The sequenced CDR3 bases are TGTGCTAGTGGTCCCGCGGGATCTGGGGCCAACGTC. This translates into CASGPAGSGANV. The CDR3 reads in full as CASGPAGSGANVLTF.

With respect to this clone: The CDR3 end is not reached by the read, which stops 3 residues before it; the germline J gene fills it in. The chain links TRBV18 to TRBJ1-2; D is possibly TRBD1 (5 bases). The CDR3 contains 14 residues. Germline lookup yields CDR1 KGHSH and CDR2 LQKENI. Trimming stripped 5 bases from V and 4 bases from J, with 14 bases between. CDR3 sequence reads: CASSTRVSRYGYTF. Partial CDR3 DNA: TGTGCCAGCTCAACCAGGGTTTCTCGCTATGGC.

As concerns this clone: The CDR3 extends 3 residues past the end of the read, so its final part is completed from the germline J gene. The rearrangement uses TRBV6-4 and TRBJ2-2; no reliable D call. V was pared by 3 bases and J by 8 bases, with 10 bases between. Per germline, CDR1 MRHNA and CDR2 SNTAGT. The CDR3 has 13 amino acids. The sequenced part of the CDR3 DNA is TGTGCCAGCAGTGAACCCCTGACAGGGGAG. Protein product: CASSEPLTGE. In full, the CDR3 is CASSEPLTGELFF.

As to this clone: Coverage ceases 3 residues before the CDR3 finishes, and the germline J gene fills in the end. The chain carries TRBV2 and TRBJ2-3; 7 bases are a match to TRBD1. The CDR3 has 15 residues. CDR1 and CDR2 (germline): SNHLY, FYNNEI. The DNA read from the CDR3 is TGTGCCAGCAGAGACAGGGACGGCGGCAATCAGCCG. Its translation: CASRDRDGGNQP. In full, the CDR3 is CASRDRDGGNQPQYF.

With respect to this clone: The CDR3 end is not reached by the read, which stops 3 residues before it; the germline J gene fills it in. The J gene is TRBJ1-2, the V gene TRBV6-1, with TRBD1 matching over 7 bases. The length of the CDR3 is 14 residues. CDR1 is MNHNS and CDR2 is SASEGT in the germline V gene. The DNA read from the CDR3 is TGTGCCAGCAGTGAAGTTTTCATAGGGGGCGGC. Its translation is CASSEVFIGGG. The CDR3 as a whole reads CASSEVFIGGGYTF.

In regard to this clone: Sequencing ends 3 residues short of the CDR3 end; the germline J gene provides the rest. This sequence joins TRBV20-1 and TRBJ1-2; maybe TRBD1 (5 bases). Germline V gives CDR1 DFQATT, CDR2 SNEGSKA (reference sequence). CDR3 length: 12 amino acids. Trimming cost V 8 bases and J 1 base, with 11 bases left between them. The CDR3 protein is CSCSQGNYGYTF. Partial CDR3 DNA: TGCAGTTGCTCCCAGGGTAACTATGGC.

This CDR3 reads CASSSSGANVLTF. The covered CDR3 bases are TGTGCCAGCAGCTCCTCCGGGGCCAACGTC. The gene calls are TRBV7-6 and TRBJ2-6, with unresolved D. The observed sequence ends 3 residues before the CDR3 terminus, with the missing tail filled in from the germline J gene. Germline CDR1 is SGHVS and CDR2 is FNYEAQ. The V gene lost 4 bases and the J gene lost 4 bases, with 5 bases spanning the gap. This CDR3 has 13 amino acids.

Concerning this clone itself: The observed sequence ends 3 residues before the CDR3 terminus, with the missing tail filled in from the germline J gene. This chain uses TRBV11-3 with TRBJ2-7; TRBD1 is a possible D gene (6 bases). The CDR3 spans 15 residues. The V end lost 4 bases, the J end lost 2 bases, and 15 bases lay between the germline ends. Germline V gene lookup returns CDR1 SGHNT and CDR2 YENEEA. Here the CDR3 reads CASSSDGTQTYEQYF. The sequenced CDR3 bases are TGTGCCAGCAGCTCAGATGGGACACAAACCTACGAG. The full variable domain, with the rest looked up from reference TRBV11-3 and TRBJ2-7, is EAGVVQSPRYKIIEKKQPVAFWCNPISGHNTLYWYLQNLGQGPELLIRYENEEAVDDSQLPKDRFSAERLKGVDSTLKIQPAELGDSAVYLCASSSDGTQTYEQYFGPGTRLTVT.

Details on this clone: The junction does not match germline at one end; this may be a read error. The DNA read from the CDR3 is TGCGCCAGCCGACAGGAACAGGGGGCGTCTGGAAACGCC. Translation: CASRQEQGASGNA. From start to end, the CDR3 is CASRQEQGASGNAIYF. J is TRBJ1-3 and V is TRBV5-1, with 9 positions matching TRBD1. The read ends 3 residues early relative to the CDR3; the germline J gene fills the gap. Germline CDR1 and CDR2: SGHRS and YFSETQ. This CDR3 contains 16 residues. The full variable domain, its missing parts supplied by reference TRBV5-1 and TRBJ1-3, is KAGVTQTPRYLIKTRGQQVTLSCSPISGHRSVSWYQQTPGQGLQFLFEYFSETQRNKGNFPGRFSGRQFSNSRSEMNVSTLELGDSALYLCASRQEQGASGNAIYFGEGSWLTVV.

For this clone: The sequence runs out 3 residues before the end of the CDR3; the remainder is reconstructed from the germline J gene. This chain connects TRBV19 to TRBJ1-2; TRBD1 might be the D (5 bases). Germline V lookup: CDR1 LNHDA, CDR2 SQIVND (reference sequence). This CDR3 is 12 amino acids long. CDR3 region: CASSIGGDDYTF. The CDR3 DNA, read in part, is TGTGCCAGTAGTATCGGGGGGGACGAC.

About this clone: Sequencing ends 3 residues short of the CDR3 end; the germline J gene provides the rest. At the DNA level, this CDR3 is encoded by other sequences in the same sample as well. The chain uses TRBV18 and TRBJ2-3; TRBD1 matches at 11 bases. Trimming removed 3 bases from V and 2 bases from J; junction bases left unmatched: 7. CDR1 KGHSH and CDR2 LQKENI come from the germline V gene. The CDR3 is 17 amino acids. CDR3 DNA (partial): TGTGCCAGCTCACCGTGGGACAGGGGGTTTTCCACAGATACG. Its protein product is CASSPWDRGFSTDT. The whole CDR3 sequence is CASSPWDRGFSTDTQYF.

Concerning this clone: The read ends 3 residues shy of where the CDR3 ends; the end is completed using the germline J gene. The V call is TRBV11-2, the J call TRBJ2-7; TRBD2 matches 14 bases. CDR1 and CDR2 from the germline V gene are SGHAT and FQNNGV. The CDR3 loop spans 14 amino acids. V lost 6 bases and J lost 2; bases outside the gene matches: 0. The sequenced part of the CDR3 DNA is TGTGCCAGCAGGACTAGCGGGGGGGCCTACGAG. Translation: CASRTSGGAYE. Given in full, the CDR3 is CASRTSGGAYEQYF.